The rows below give T cell receptor beta chains drawn from one sample of a study of OX40 agonist ivuxolimab in advanced cancers. Generated by immunoSEQ multiplex PCR, the TCRdb table keeps only in-frame clones and is missing some. The sample records under 85,000 clones, about 91% being singletons. The sequences come from CD4+ or CD8+ T cells sorted from blood, collected in a trial of the OX40 agonist ivuxolimab. These receptors originate from an adult with an advanced solid tumor such as melanoma, head and neck, liver or kidney cancer. Both conserved end residues are part of each CDR3. D genes are given only for firm matches. Not all rows give a size; the values are once, few, many and, for expanded clones, a class.

>TRBV2|-|-|13|TRBJ1-6
CASSQQGNSPLHF
TGTGCCAGCAGTCAGCAGGGAAATTCACCCCTCCACTTT
>TRBV7-9|-|TRBD1|14|TRBJ1-6
CASSRGQDRSPLHF
TGTGCCAGCAGCCGCGGACAGGACCGTTCACCCCTCCACTTT
>TRBV6-5|-|-|13|TRBJ1-2
CASSSRGGSGYTF
TGTGCCAGCAGCTCCCGGGGGGGGAGCGGCTACACCTTC
>TRBV11-3|-|-|17|TRBJ2-2
CASSLEIVGGNTGELFF
TGTGCCAGCAGCTTAGAGATTGTTGGCGGGAACACCGGGGAGCTGTTTTTT
>TRBV27|-|TRBD1|14|TRBJ2-7
CASSLGTGSNEQYF
TGTGCCAGCAGTTTAGGGACAGGATCCAACGAGCAGTACTTC
>TRBV27|once|TRBD1|15|TRBJ2-3
CASSLGTGPTDTQYF
TGTGCCAGCAGTTTAGGGACAGGGCCCACAGATACGCAGTATTTT
>TRBV27|-|-|15|TRBJ2-2
CASSLQALNTGELFF
TGTGCCAGCAGTTTACAGGCCTTGAACACCGGGGAGCTGTTTTTT
>TRBV19|-|-|14|TRBJ1-2
CASTLSTNNYGYTF
TGTGCCAGTACCCTCTCGACAAATAACTATGGCTACACCTTC
>TRBV6-5|-|-|15|TRBJ1-2
CASSYSGRRSAGYTF
TGTGCCAGCAGTTACTCCGGCCGCCGGTCAGCTGGCTACACCTTC
>TRBV2|-|-|13|TRBJ1-1
CASSGGGNTEAFF
TGTGCCAGCAGTGGGGGTGGAAACACTGAAGCTTTCTTT